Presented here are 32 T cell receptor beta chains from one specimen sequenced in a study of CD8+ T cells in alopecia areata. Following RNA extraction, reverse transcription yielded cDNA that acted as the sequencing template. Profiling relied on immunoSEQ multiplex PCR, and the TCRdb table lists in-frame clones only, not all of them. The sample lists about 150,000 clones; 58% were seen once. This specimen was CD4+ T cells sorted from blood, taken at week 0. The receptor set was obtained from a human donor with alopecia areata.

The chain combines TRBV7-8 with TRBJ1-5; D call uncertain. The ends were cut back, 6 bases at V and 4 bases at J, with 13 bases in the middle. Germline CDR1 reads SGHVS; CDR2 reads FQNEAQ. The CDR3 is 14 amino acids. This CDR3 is CASRLGAQNQPQHF. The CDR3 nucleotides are TGTGCCAGCAGACTGGGCGCGCAGAATCAGCCCCAGCATTTT. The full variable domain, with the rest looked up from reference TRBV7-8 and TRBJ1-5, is GAGVSQSPRYKVAKRGQDVALRCDPISGHVSLFWYQQALGQGPEFLTYFQNEAQLDKSGLPSDRFFAERPEGSVSTLKIQRTQQEDSAVYLCASRLGAQNQPQHFGDGTRLSIL.

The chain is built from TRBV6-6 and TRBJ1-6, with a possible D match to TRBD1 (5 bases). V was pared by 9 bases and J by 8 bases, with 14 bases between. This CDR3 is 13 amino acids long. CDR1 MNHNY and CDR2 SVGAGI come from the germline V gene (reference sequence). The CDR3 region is CASTGLGDSPLHF. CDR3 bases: TGTGCCAGTACGGGCCTGGGGGATTCACCCCTCCACTTT.

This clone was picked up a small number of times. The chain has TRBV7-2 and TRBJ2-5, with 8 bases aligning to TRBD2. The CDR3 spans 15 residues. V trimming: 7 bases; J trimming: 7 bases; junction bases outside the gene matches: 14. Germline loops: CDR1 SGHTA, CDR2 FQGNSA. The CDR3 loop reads CASKPLGTSGGTQYF. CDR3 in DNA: TGTGCCAGCAAACCACTGGGGACTAGTGGCGGGACCCAGTACTTC. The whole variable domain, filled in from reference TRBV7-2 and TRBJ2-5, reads GAGVSQSPSNKVTEKGKDVELRCDPISGHTALYWYRQSLGQGLEFLIYFQGNSAPDKSGLPSDRFSAERTGGSVSTLTIQRTQQEDSAVYLCASKPLGTSGGTQYFGPGTRLLVL.

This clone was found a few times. The CDR3 coding sequence is TGCAGCGTTGAAGGAAGCAGGGTCGGCACTGAAGCTTTCTTT. This translates into CSVEGSRVGTEAFF. The genes are TRBV29-1 and TRBJ1-1; D may be TRBD1 (5 bases). Germline CDR1 SQVTM, CDR2 ANQGSEA. Trimming pared 1 base from V and 4 bases from J, leaving 13 bases between. There are 14 residues in the CDR3.

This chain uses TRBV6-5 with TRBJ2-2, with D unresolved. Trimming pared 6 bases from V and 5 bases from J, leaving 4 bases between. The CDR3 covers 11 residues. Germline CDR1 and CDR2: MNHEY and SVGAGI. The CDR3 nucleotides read TGTGCCAGCAGATGGACCGGGGAGCTGTTTTTT. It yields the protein CASRWTGELFF.

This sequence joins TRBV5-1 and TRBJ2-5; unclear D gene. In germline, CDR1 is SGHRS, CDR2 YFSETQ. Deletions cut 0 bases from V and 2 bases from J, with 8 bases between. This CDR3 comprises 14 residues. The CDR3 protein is CASSLAAGQETQYF. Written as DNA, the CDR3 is TGCGCCAGCAGCTTGGCGGCAGGTCAAGAGACCCAGTACTTC.

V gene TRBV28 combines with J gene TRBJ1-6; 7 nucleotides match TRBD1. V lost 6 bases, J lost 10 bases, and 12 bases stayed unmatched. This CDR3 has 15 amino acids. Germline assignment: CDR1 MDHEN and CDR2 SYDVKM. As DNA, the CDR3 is TGTGCCAGCAGCCAGAGACAGGGAACGGGGTCACCCCTCCACTTT. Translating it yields CASSQRQGTGSPLHF.

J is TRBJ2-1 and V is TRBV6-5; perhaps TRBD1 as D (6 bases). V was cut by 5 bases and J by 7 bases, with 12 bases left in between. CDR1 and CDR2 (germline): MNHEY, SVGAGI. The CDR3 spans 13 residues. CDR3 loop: CASSQQGMNEQFF. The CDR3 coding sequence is TGTGCCAGCAGTCAACAGGGAATGAATGAGCAGTTCTTC.

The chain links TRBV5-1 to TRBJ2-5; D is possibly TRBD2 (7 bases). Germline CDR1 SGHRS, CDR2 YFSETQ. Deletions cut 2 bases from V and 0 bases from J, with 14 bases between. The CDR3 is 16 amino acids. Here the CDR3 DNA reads TGCGCCAGCAGCTTAGTGGCGGGGGCTTACCAAGAGACCCAGTACTTC. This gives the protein CASSLVAGAYQETQYF.

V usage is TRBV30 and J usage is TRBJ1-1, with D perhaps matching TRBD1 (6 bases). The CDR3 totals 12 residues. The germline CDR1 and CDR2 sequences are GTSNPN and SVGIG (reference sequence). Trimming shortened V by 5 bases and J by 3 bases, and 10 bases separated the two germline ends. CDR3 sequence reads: CAWGQFHTEAFF. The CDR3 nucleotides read TGTGCCTGGGGACAGTTTCACACTGAAGCTTTCTTT.

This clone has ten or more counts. CDR3 bases: TGTGCCAGCAGCCCACAGGGGGTGGATTCACCCCTCCACTTT. Its protein product is CASSPQGVDSPLHF. This sequence joins TRBV7-9 and TRBJ1-6; 8 bases align to TRBD1. There are 14 residues in the CDR3. Germline CDR1 reads SEHNR; CDR2 reads FQNEAQ (reference sequence). The J segment lost 8 bases and the V segment lost 5 bases, leaving 5 bases of the junction unmatched. Drawing the rest from reference TRBV7-9 and TRBJ1-6, the complete variable domain is DTGVSQNPRHKITKRGQNVTFRCDPISEHNRLYWYRQTLGQGPEFLTYFQNEAQLEKSRLLSDRFSAERPKGSFSTLEIQRTEQGDSAMYLCASSPQGVDSPLHFGNGTRLTVT.

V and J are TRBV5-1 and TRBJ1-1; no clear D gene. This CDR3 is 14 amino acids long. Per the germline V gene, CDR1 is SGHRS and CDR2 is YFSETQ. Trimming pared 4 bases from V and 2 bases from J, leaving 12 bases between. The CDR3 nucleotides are TGCGCCAGCAGCATCCGACCGGGCAACACTGAAGCTTTCTTT. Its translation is CASSIRPGNTEAFF.

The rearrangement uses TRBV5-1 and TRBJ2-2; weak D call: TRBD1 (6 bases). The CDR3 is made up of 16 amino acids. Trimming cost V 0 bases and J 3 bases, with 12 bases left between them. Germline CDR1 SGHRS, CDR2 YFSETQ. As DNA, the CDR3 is TGCGCCAGCAGCTTGGCGACAGGTGTTGACACCGGGGAGCTGTTTTTT. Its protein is CASSLATGVDTGELFF.

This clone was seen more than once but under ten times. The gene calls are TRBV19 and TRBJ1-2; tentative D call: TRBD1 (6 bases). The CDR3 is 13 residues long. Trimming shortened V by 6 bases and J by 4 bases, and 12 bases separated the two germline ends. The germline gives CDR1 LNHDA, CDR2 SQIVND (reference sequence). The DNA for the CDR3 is TGTGCCAGTAGCCTGGGGGCAGGCTATGGCTACACCTTC. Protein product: CASSLGAGYGYTF.

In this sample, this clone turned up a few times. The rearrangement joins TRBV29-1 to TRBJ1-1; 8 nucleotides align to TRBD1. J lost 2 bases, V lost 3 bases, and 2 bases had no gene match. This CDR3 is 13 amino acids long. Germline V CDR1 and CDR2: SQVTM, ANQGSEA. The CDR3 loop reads CSVDDRGNTEAFF. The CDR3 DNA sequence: TGCAGCGTTGATGACAGGGGAAACACTGAAGCTTTCTTT.

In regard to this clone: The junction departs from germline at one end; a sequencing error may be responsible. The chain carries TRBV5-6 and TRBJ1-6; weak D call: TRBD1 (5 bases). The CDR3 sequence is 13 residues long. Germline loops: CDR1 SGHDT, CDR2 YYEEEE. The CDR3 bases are TGTGCCAGCACCTTGGGGAGGGGTTCACCCCTCCACTTT. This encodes CASTLGRGSPLHF.

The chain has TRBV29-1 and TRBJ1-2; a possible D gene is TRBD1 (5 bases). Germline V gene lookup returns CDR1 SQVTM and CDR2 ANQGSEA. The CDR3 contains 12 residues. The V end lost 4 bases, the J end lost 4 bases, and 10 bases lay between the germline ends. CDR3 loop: CSVGDLTYGYTF. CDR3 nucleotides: TGCAGCGTTGGGGACCTAACCTATGGCTACACCTTC.

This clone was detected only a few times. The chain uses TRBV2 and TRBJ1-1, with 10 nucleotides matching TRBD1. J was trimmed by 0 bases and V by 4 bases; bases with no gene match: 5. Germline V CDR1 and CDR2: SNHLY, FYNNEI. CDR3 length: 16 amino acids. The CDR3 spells CASSGGQGRLNTEAFF. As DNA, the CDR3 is TGTGCCAGCAGTGGGGGACAGGGGCGTTTGAACACTGAAGCTTTCTTT.

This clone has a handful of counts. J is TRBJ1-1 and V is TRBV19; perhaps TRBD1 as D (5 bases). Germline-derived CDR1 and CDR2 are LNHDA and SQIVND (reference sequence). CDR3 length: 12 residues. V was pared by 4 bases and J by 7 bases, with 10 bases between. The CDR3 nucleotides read TGTGCCAGTAGTACCCGACAGTTTGAAGCTTTCTTT. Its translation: CASSTRQFEAFF.

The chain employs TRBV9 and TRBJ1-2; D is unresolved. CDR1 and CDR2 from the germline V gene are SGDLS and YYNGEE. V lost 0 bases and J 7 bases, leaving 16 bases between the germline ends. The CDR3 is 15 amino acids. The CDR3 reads CASSVDEGTVSGYTF. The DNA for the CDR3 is TGTGCCAGCAGCGTAGATGAGGGAACGGTCTCTGGCTACACCTTC. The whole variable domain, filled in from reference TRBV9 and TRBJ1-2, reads DSGVTQTPKHLITATGQRVTLRCSPRSGDLSVYWYQQSLDQGLQFLIQYYNGEERAKGNILERFSAQQFPDLHSELNLSSLELGDSALYFCASSVDEGTVSGYTFGSGTRLTVV.

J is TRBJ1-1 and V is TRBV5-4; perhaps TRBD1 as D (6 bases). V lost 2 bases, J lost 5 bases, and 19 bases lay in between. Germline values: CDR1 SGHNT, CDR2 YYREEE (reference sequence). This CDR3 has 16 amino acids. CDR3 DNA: TGTGCCAGCAGCTTAAGGATGGAGCCAGGGGTGACTGAAGCTTTCTTT. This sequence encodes CASSLRMEPGVTEAFF.

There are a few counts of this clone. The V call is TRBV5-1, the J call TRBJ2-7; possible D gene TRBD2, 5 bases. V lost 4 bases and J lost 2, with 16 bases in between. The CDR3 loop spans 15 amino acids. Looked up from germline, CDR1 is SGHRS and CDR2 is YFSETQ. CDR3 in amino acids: CASSPRTEPPYEQYF. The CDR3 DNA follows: TGCGCCAGCAGCCCCCGGACTGAGCCGCCCTACGAGCAGTACTTC.

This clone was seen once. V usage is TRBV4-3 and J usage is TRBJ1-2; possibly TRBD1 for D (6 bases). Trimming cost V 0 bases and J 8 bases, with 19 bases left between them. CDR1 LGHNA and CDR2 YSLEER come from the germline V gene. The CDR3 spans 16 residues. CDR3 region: CASSQDRDIGVRGYTF. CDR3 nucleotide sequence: TGCGCCAGCAGCCAAGATCGGGACATAGGGGTTCGGGGCTACACCTTC.

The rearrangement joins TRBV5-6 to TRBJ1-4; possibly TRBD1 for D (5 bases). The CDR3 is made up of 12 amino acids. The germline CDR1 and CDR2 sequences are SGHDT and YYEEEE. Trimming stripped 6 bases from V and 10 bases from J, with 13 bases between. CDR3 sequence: CASNTPGGKLFF. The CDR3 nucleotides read TGTGCCAGCAACACCCCCGGGGGAAAACTGTTTTTT.

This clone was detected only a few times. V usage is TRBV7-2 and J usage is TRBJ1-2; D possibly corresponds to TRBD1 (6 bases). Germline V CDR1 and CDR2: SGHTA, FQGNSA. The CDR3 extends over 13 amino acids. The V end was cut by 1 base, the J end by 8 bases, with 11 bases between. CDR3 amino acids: CASSLDRVDGYTF. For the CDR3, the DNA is TGTGCCAGCAGCTTAGACAGGGTAGACGGCTACACCTTC.

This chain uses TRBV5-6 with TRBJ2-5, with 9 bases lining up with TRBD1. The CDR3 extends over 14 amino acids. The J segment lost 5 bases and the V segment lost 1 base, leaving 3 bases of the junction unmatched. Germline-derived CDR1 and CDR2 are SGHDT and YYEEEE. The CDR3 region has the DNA TGTGCCAGCAGCTTGTGGGGACAGGGTGAGACCCAGTACTTC. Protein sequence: CASSLWGQGETQYF.

The CDR3 spells CASSEPQGYEKLFF. The CDR3 nucleotides are TGTGCCAGCAGTGAACCCCAGGGGTATGAAAAACTGTTTTTT. The chain is built from TRBV6-1 and TRBJ1-4; D possibly corresponds to TRBD1 (6 bases). The germline V gene encodes CDR1 MNHNS and CDR2 SASEGT. The CDR3 spans 14 residues. Deletions cut 2 bases from V and 6 bases from J, with 10 bases between.

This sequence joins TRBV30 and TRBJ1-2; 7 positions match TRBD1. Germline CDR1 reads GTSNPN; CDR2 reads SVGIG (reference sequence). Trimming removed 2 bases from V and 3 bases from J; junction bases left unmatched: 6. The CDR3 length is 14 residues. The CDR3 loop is CAWSPPGTDYGYTF. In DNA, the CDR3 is TGTGCCTGGAGTCCACCGGGGACAGACTATGGCTACACCTTC.

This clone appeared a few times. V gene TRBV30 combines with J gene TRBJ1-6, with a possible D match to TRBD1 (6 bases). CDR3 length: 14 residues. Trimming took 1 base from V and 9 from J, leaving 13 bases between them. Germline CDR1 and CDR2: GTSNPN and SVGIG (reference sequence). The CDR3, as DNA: TGTGCCTGGAGTGGCCAGGGGTCCGGTTCACCCCTCCACTTT. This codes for CAWSGQGSGSPLHF.

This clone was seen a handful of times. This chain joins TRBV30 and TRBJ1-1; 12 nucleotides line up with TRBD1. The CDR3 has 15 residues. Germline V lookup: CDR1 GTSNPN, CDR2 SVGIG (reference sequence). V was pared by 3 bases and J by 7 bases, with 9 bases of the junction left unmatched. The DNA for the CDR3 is TGTGCCTGGAGGGGACAGGGGGCAATCTCCGTTGAAGCTTTCTTT. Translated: CAWRGQGAISVEAFF.

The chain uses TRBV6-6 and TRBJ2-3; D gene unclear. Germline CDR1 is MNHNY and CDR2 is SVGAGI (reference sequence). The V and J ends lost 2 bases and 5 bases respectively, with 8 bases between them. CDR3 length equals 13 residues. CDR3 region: CASSYGQRDTQYF. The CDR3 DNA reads TGTGCCAGCAGTTACGGGCAACGAGATACGCAGTATTTT.

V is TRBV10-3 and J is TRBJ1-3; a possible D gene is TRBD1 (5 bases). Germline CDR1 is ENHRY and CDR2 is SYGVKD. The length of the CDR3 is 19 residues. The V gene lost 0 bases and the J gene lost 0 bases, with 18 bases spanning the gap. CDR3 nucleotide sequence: TGTGCCATCAGTGAGTCACCTTGGAGGGGCCCTTCCTCTGGAAACACCATATATTTT. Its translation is CAISESPWRGPSSGNTIYF.